The rows below give T cell receptor beta chains drawn from one sample of a study of T cell clonotyping in hematopoietic cell transplantation. Data came from immunoSEQ multiplex PCR; TCRdb stores just in-frame clones and leaves some out. In the table there are approximately 4,600 clones, 77% of which are singletons. The sample here was peripheral blood mononuclear cells, taken 100 days after allogeneic stem cell transplant. The receptors shown here come from a female patient aged 50 to 60 who had an allogeneic stem cell transplant from an unrelated donor, so the T cells may come from the graft donor. Some clones in this sample may be carry-over from other donors' samples. The CDR3 runs from the conserved cysteine through the conserved F or W. A D gene is named only where the DNA matches it firmly. Where a row states a size, it is once, few, many or the class of an expanded clone; other rows omit it.

cdr3_aa: CASSQERTVSVGNTIYF
cdr3_nt: TGTGCCAGCAGCCAAGAGAGGACAGTCTCTGTGGGAAACACCATATATTTT
d_call: .
clone_size: .
j_call: TRBJ1-3
v_call: TRBV4-2

cdr3_aa: CASSPGHSIPYF
cdr3_nt: TGTGCCAGTAGTCCGGGACATTCTATTCCGTACTTC
d_call: .
clone_size: medium-sized
j_call: TRBJ2-5
v_call: TRBV19

cdr3_aa: CASSLGTANSPLHF
cdr3_nt: TGCGCCAGCAGCTTGGGGACCGCTAATTCACCCCTCCACTTT
d_call: .
clone_size: .
j_call: TRBJ1-6
v_call: TRBV5-1

cdr3_aa: CSALYGYEQYF
cdr3_nt: TGCAGTGCTCTTTACGGTTACGAGCAGTACTTC
d_call: .
clone_size: .
j_call: TRBJ2-7
v_call: TRBV20-1

cdr3_aa: CASSIRGGDNEQFF
cdr3_nt: TGTGCCAGTAGTATACGTGGCGGGGACAATGAGCAGTTCTTC
d_call: .
clone_size: once
j_call: TRBJ2-1
v_call: TRBV19

cdr3_aa: CASSPRGQANYGYTF
cdr3_nt: TGTGCCAGCAGCCCTAGGGGACAGGCTAACTATGGCTACACCTTC
d_call: TRBD1
clone_size: .
j_call: TRBJ1-2
v_call: TRBV7-9

cdr3_aa: CASRKDSYEQYF
cdr3_nt: TGTGCCAGCAGAAAAGACTCCTACGAGCAGTACTTC
d_call: .
clone_size: .
j_call: TRBJ2-7
v_call: TRBV28

cdr3_aa: CASSLAGRSYNSPLHF
cdr3_nt: TGTGCCAGCAGCTTGGCCGGACGCTCCTATAATTCACCCCTCCACTTT
d_call: .
clone_size: few
j_call: TRBJ1-6
v_call: TRBV5-6

cdr3_aa: CASTAYSGGGNEQFF
cdr3_nt: TGTGCCAGCACTGCCTATAGCGGGGGAGGGAATGAGCAGTTCTTC
d_call: TRBD2
clone_size: few
j_call: TRBJ2-1
v_call: TRBV27

cdr3_aa: CASSSTDRGVTEAFF
cdr3_nt: TGTGCCAGCAGTTCTACTGACAGGGGGGTCACTGAAGCTTTCTTT
d_call: TRBD1
clone_size: .
j_call: TRBJ1-1
v_call: TRBV28

cdr3_aa: CASSSKNGPGELFF
cdr3_nt: TGTGCCAGCAGCTCTAAGAACGGTCCCGGGGAGCTGTTTTTT
d_call: .
clone_size: few
j_call: TRBJ2-2
v_call: TRBV11-3

cdr3_aa: CASSGRDIPYEQYF
cdr3_nt: TGTGCCAGTAGTGGACGGGACATACCCTACGAGCAGTACTTC
d_call: .
clone_size: .
j_call: TRBJ2-7
v_call: TRBV19

cdr3_aa: CAWKAASYEQYF
cdr3_nt: TGTGCCTGGAAGGCGGCCTCCTACGAGCAGTACTTC
d_call: .
clone_size: .
j_call: TRBJ2-7
v_call: TRBV30

cdr3_aa: CASRTTGDGSPLHF
cdr3_nt: TGTGCCAGCAGGACGACAGGGGATGGCTCACCCCTCCACTTT
d_call: TRBD1
clone_size: .
j_call: TRBJ1-6
v_call: TRBV6-1

cdr3_aa: CASSISPTAYEQYF
cdr3_nt: TGTGCCAGTAGTATCTCACCGACAGCCTACGAGCAGTACTTC
d_call: .
clone_size: once
j_call: TRBJ2-7
v_call: TRBV19

cdr3_aa: CASSLGGDSYEQYF
cdr3_nt: TGTGCCAGCAGCTTGGGAGGGGACTCCTACGAGCAGTACTTC
d_call: .
clone_size: .
j_call: TRBJ2-7
v_call: TRBV5-6

cdr3_aa: CASSSLAGTRNNEQFF
cdr3_nt: TGTGCCAGCAGCTCCCTAGCGGGGACTCGGAACAATGAGCAGTTCTTC
d_call: TRBD2
clone_size: once
j_call: TRBJ2-1
v_call: TRBV7-3

cdr3_aa: CASSLRVTGELFF
cdr3_nt: TGTGCCAGCAGCTTAAGGGTCACCGGGGAGCTGTTTTTT
d_call: .
clone_size: .
j_call: TRBJ2-2
v_call: TRBV11-3

cdr3_aa: CASSHASLGQGNYGYTF
cdr3_nt: TGCGCCAGCAGCCACGCATCGCTCGGACAGGGAAACTATGGCTACACCTTC
d_call: TRBD1
clone_size: .
j_call: TRBJ1-2
v_call: TRBV4-1

cdr3_aa: CASSNQQGLNEKLFF
cdr3_nt: TGTGCCAGTAGTAACCAACAGGGCCTTAATGAAAAACTGTTTTTT
d_call: .
clone_size: .
j_call: TRBJ1-4
v_call: TRBV19

cdr3_aa: CASSPDRGDTEAFF
cdr3_nt: TGTGCCAGCAGCCCGGACAGGGGGGACACTGAAGCTTTCTTT
d_call: TRBD1
clone_size: .
j_call: TRBJ1-1
v_call: TRBV9

cdr3_aa: CASSPGPLYNSPLHF
cdr3_nt: TGTGCCAGCAGTCCCGGGCCCCTCTATAATTCACCCCTCCACTTT
d_call: .
clone_size: .
j_call: TRBJ1-6
v_call: TRBV28

cdr3_aa: CASSIGGNNEQFF
cdr3_nt: TGTGCCAGTAGTATCGGGGGAAACAATGAGCAGTTCTTC
d_call: .
clone_size: .
j_call: TRBJ2-1
v_call: TRBV19

cdr3_aa: CASSQPGQGGKDTQYF
cdr3_nt: TGCGCCAGCAGCCAACCGGGACAGGGTGGAAAAGATACGCAGTATTTT
d_call: TRBD1
clone_size: .
j_call: TRBJ2-3
v_call: TRBV4-1

cdr3_aa: CASSPRRTIQYF
cdr3_nt: TGTGCCAGCAGCCCCCGACGGACCATTCAGTACTTC
d_call: .
clone_size: .
j_call: TRBJ2-4
v_call: TRBV5-8

cdr3_aa: CASSQDRGTGANVLTF
cdr3_nt: TGCGCCAGCAGCCAAGATAGGGGGACTGGGGCCAACGTCCTGACTTTC
d_call: .
clone_size: .
j_call: TRBJ2-6
v_call: TRBV4-1

cdr3_aa: CASSFFGTGGAETQYF
cdr3_nt: TGTGCCAGCAGTTTTTTCGGGACAGGGGGCGCAGAGACCCAGTACTTC
d_call: TRBD1
clone_size: few
j_call: TRBJ2-5
v_call: TRBV27

cdr3_aa: CASSNSGTYYNSPLHF
cdr3_nt: TGTGCCAGTAGTAACTCCGGGACATATTATAATTCACCCCTCCACTTT
d_call: .
clone_size: medium-sized
j_call: TRBJ1-6
v_call: TRBV19

cdr3_aa: CASSLHEQYF
cdr3_nt: TGCGCCAGCAGCTTGCACGAGCAGTACTTC
d_call: .
clone_size: once
j_call: TRBJ2-7
v_call: TRBV5-1

cdr3_aa: CASPGQGDTGELFF
cdr3_nt: TGTGCCAGCCCGGGACAGGGGGACACCGGGGAGCTGTTTTTT
d_call: TRBD1
clone_size: .
j_call: TRBJ2-2
v_call: TRBV6-1

cdr3_aa: CASSLSGGFGNTIYF
cdr3_nt: TGTGCCAGCAGCTTATCGGGGGGCTTTGGAAACACCATATATTTT
d_call: .
clone_size: .
j_call: TRBJ1-3
v_call: TRBV7-3

cdr3_aa: CSVARLLGYEQYF
cdr3_nt: TGCAGCGTTGCCCGGCTGTTGGGCTACGAGCAGTACTTC
d_call: .
clone_size: few
j_call: TRBJ2-7
v_call: TRBV29-1

cdr3_aa: CASSFLQYEQYF
cdr3_nt: TGTGCCAGCAGTTTCCTCCAGTACGAGCAGTACTTC
d_call: .
clone_size: once
j_call: TRBJ2-7
v_call: TRBV28

cdr3_aa: CASSQVLGSGWNTEAFF
cdr3_nt: TGTGCCAGCAGCCAAGTGTTGGGCTCAGGATGGAACACTGAAGCTTTCTTT
d_call: .
clone_size: once
j_call: TRBJ1-1
v_call: TRBV14

cdr3_aa: CASSQTPEGEQFF
cdr3_nt: TGTGCCAGCAGCCAAACCCCGGAGGGTGAGCAGTTCTTC
d_call: .
clone_size: .
j_call: TRBJ2-1
v_call: TRBV9

cdr3_aa: CASSRDFTDTQYF
cdr3_nt: TGTGCCAGCAGCAGGGACTTCACAGATACGCAGTATTTT
d_call: .
clone_size: .
j_call: TRBJ2-3
v_call: TRBV9

cdr3_aa: CASSQLQGMDTGELFF
cdr3_nt: TGTGCCAGCTCACAGTTACAGGGGATGGACACCGGGGAGCTGTTTTTT
d_call: TRBD1
clone_size: .
j_call: TRBJ2-2
v_call: TRBV18

cdr3_aa: CASSLTSGVPGELFF
cdr3_nt: TGTGCCAGCAGCCTCACTAGCGGGGTACCCGGGGAGCTGTTTTTT
d_call: TRBD2
clone_size: .
j_call: TRBJ2-2
v_call: TRBV14

cdr3_aa: CASSAFYETNTEAFF
cdr3_nt: TGTGCCAGTAGTGCCTTTTACGAAACCAACACTGAAGCTTTCTTT
d_call: .
clone_size: .
j_call: TRBJ1-1
v_call: TRBV19

cdr3_aa: CASSESTGNTQYF
cdr3_nt: TGTGCCAGCAGTGAGTCCACCGGGAATACTCAGTATTTT
d_call: .
clone_size: .
j_call: TRBJ2-3
v_call: TRBV25-1

cdr3_aa: CASSLETGAYNEQFF
cdr3_nt: TGTGCCAGCAGCTTAGAAACAGGAGCCTACAATGAGCAGTTCTTC
d_call: .
clone_size: large
j_call: TRBJ2-1
v_call: TRBV7-6

cdr3_aa: CASSWGGVTEAFF
cdr3_nt: TGTGCCAGCAGTTGGGGCGGTGTCACTGAAGCTTTCTTT
d_call: .
clone_size: .
j_call: TRBJ1-1
v_call: TRBV27

cdr3_aa: CASSITQGSGYTF
cdr3_nt: TGTGCCAGTAGTATAACACAGGGGTCTGGCTACACCTTC
d_call: TRBD1
clone_size: medium-sized
j_call: TRBJ1-2
v_call: TRBV19

cdr3_aa: CASSYTGRTEAFF
cdr3_nt: TGTGCCAGCAGCTACACCGGGAGAACTGAAGCTTTCTTT
d_call: .
clone_size: .
j_call: TRBJ1-1
v_call: TRBV7-8

cdr3_aa: CAGLSGGGREAFF
cdr3_nt: TGTGCCGGCCTAAGTGGGGGGGGCCGTGAAGCTTTCTTT
d_call: .
clone_size: .
j_call: TRBJ1-1
v_call: TRBV19